This T cell receptor (beta chain) was observed in a study of human T cells and chemical hapten exposure. Across the whole study: TCR yields differed between samples (mainly from small differences in pooled library volume). Study-wide results and limits: Compared to controls, expanded TCRs made significantly more large clusters of similar CDR3s.

Indicated time point: patch test 1, 2 weeks after DPC sensitization. Described treatment: therapeutic diphenylcyclopropenone sensitization with weekly scalp DPC. CDR3 length equals 13 residues. Germline CDR1 reads MDHEN; CDR2 reads SYDVKM. V dropped 6 bases and J dropped 8 bases, with 14 bases sitting between them. Regarding this clonotype: The antigen is undetermined.

TCRdb analysed the RACE reads with MiXCR anew, one entry per CDR3 protein. The sample holds about 120,000 distinct CDR3 sequences, about 13% seen once. The receptor's source is a man between 18 and 29 years old with alopecia areata. Some clones in this sample may be carry-over from other donors' samples. The J gene is TRBJ2-1, the V gene TRBV28, with D perhaps TRBD2 (6 bases). Sequences were derived from whole blood, sampled in connection with sensitization to the hapten diphenylcyclopropenone (DPC). The CDR3 DNA follows: TGTGCCAGCAGCCCCGGGACTCGAGATGAGCAGTTCTTC. This encodes CASSPGTRDEQFF.